These 20 T cell receptor beta chains originate from one sample sequenced in a study of T cell repertoires in cytomegalovirus infection (dated by TCRdb to about 2019). TCRdb records Illumina HiSeq 1500 as the sequencer. TCRdb trimmed public reads at Q25 via fastp, called clones via MiXCR and kept in-frame beta chains. Here each entry gathers all rows of one CDR3 protein and keeps the most common genes and DNA. The sample table shows approximately 140,000 distinct CDR3 sequences, and more than 7% are seen once. Around 10% of the sample lies in the top ten. Sequencing was performed on PBMCs. The receptors derive from a human donor in good health (CMV status not recorded). Some clones in this sample may be carry-over from other donors' samples.

This clonotype has ten or more counts. This rearrangement joins TRBV24-1 to TRBJ2-1; D is unclear. The length of the CDR3 is 13 residues. Per germline, CDR1 KGHDR and CDR2 SFDVKD. Trimming stripped 5 bases from V and 8 bases from J, with 12 bases between. As DNA, the CDR3 is TGTGCCACCAGTGCCCCGGCCTTTCATGAGCAGTTCTTC. It is translated as CATSAPAFHEQFF.

This clonotype was seen at least ten times. The genes are TRBV7-9 and TRBJ2-2; D unresolved. The CDR3 is 15 amino acids. Germline V gene data show CDR1 as SEHNR and CDR2 as FQNEAQ (reference sequence). V was shortened by 5 bases and J by 4 bases, with 14 bases between the two germline ends. The CDR3 coding sequence is TGTGCCAGCAGCGAAGCCCAGGCAGGCACCGGGGAGCTGTTTTTT. Its protein product is CASSEAQAGTGELFF. Supplemented by reference TRBV7-9 and TRBJ2-2, the full variable domain reads DTGVSQNPRHKITKRGQNVTFRCDPISEHNRLYWYRQTLGQGPEFLTYFQNEAQLEKSRLLSDRFSAERPKGSFSTLEIQRTEQGDSAMYLCASSEAQAGTGELFFGEGSRLTVL.

This clonotype was counted ten times or more. The chain is built from TRBV10-2 and TRBJ2-1, with TRBD2 matching 12 bases. The junction had 6 bases not matched to a gene; V was cut back by 6 bases and J by 6 bases. CDR1 WSHSY and CDR2 SAAADI come from the germline V gene. CDR3 length: 15 residues. CDR3 coding DNA: TGCGCCAGCAGACCTAGCGGGGGGGCCCCCAATGAGCAGTTCTTC. This translates into CASRPSGGAPNEQFF.

This clonotype was seen at least ten times. The chain employs TRBV7-2 and TRBJ1-5; 7 bases are shared with TRBD1. Germline trimming cut 5 bases from V and 1 base from J; bases unmatched to any gene: 5. Germline-derived CDR1 and CDR2 are SGHTA and FQGNSA. The CDR3 has 15 residues. The CDR3 nucleotides are TGTGCCAGCAGCATCCGACAGGGAAGCAATCAGCCCCAGCATTTT. Its protein product is CASSIRQGSNQPQHF.

This clonotype was counted a few times. The chain employs TRBV5-1 and TRBJ2-7; TRBD1 or TRBD2 may be the D gene (5 bases each). Germline loops: CDR1 SGHRS, CDR2 YFSETQ. The CDR3 totals 14 residues. The germline V and J ends were trimmed by 4 bases and 2 bases, with 13 bases remaining between them. CDR3 sequence: CASSTGQGAYEQYF. CDR3 DNA: TGCGCCAGCAGCACCGGGCAGGGAGCCTACGAGCAGTACTTC.

There are many counts of this clonotype. The genes are TRBV7-9 and TRBJ1-1, with D perhaps matching TRBD1 (5 bases). V was shortened by 2 bases and J by 6 bases, with 7 bases between the two germline ends. The CDR3 is 12 residues long. Germline CDR1 reads SEHNR; CDR2 reads FQNEAQ (reference sequence). The CDR3 DNA reads TGTGCCAGCAGCTTACTCAGGGCTGAAGCTTTCTTT. Amino acid sequence: CASSLLRAEAFF.

This clonotype was counted ten times or more. The rearrangement joins TRBV12-3 or TRBV12-4 to TRBJ1-3; 8 nucleotides align to TRBD1. The CDR3 has 14 amino acids. V lost 6 bases, J lost 4 bases, and 5 bases stayed unmatched. The CDR3 reads CASSRDRGGNTIYF. CDR3 in DNA: TGTGCCAGCAGCCGTGACAGGGGCGGAAACACCATATATTTT.

This clonotype was recorded many times. The chain uses TRBV12-3 or TRBV12-4 and TRBJ1-1; D is possibly TRBD1 (6 bases). The CDR3 consists of 14 residues. V was cut by 5 bases and J by 3 bases, with 13 bases left in between. The CDR3 sequence: CASSEQGGYTEAFF. The CDR3 DNA follows: TGTGCCAGCAGTGAACAGGGTGGGTACACTGAAGCTTTCTTT.

In its sample, this clonotype was seen a few times. The chain joins TRBV28 to TRBJ1-1, with D unresolved. Germline CDR1 reads MDHEN; CDR2 reads SYDVKM. The CDR3 is 12 amino acids. V lost 8 bases and J 4 bases, leaving 11 bases between the germline ends. DNA for the CDR3: TGTGCCAGCTACGGCCCCGTCACTGAAGCTTTCTTT. Its translation: CASYGPVTEAFF.

There are many counts of this clonotype. The rearrangement links TRBV12-3 or TRBV12-4 to TRBJ1-4; D remains ambiguous. Trimming stripped 6 bases from V and 4 bases from J, with 18 bases between. The CDR3 runs 16 residues. CDR3 sequence: CASSPTRTENNEKLFF. CDR3 coding DNA: TGTGCCAGCAGCCCCACCCGCACAGAGAATAATGAAAAACTGTTTTTT.

Concerning this clonotype: A much more abundant neighbour one base away suggests this may be a read error. This rearrangement joins TRBV6-6 to TRBJ1-3; D gene uncertain. This CDR3 is 14 amino acids long. Germline CDR1 MNHNY, CDR2 SVGAGI (reference sequence). V was pared by 0 bases and J by 2 bases, with 5 bases between. CDR3 nucleotides: TGTGCCAGCAGTTACTCTGGCACTGGAAACACCATATATTTT. This sequence encodes CASSYSGTGNTIYF.

This clonotype was seen more than once but under ten times. The chain has TRBV20-1 and TRBJ2-1; the D gene is possibly TRBD2 (7 bases). This CDR3 has 16 residues. Trimming cost V 0 bases and J 6 bases, with 18 bases left between them. Germline V gene sequence: CDR1 DFQATT, CDR2 SNEGSKA (reference sequence). CDR3 loop: CSARDLAGGRPNEQFF. CDR3 DNA: TGCAGTGCTAGAGATCTGGCCGGGGGGCGTCCCAATGAGCAGTTCTTC.

This clonotype came up many times. This rearrangement joins TRBV28 to TRBJ1-5, with D hard to call. The CDR3 contains 15 residues. Germline-derived CDR1 and CDR2 are MDHEN and SYDVKM. V lost 6 bases, J lost 0 bases, and 12 bases lay in between. The CDR3, as DNA: TGTGCCAGCAGCCTAAACACGGATAGCAATCAGCCCCAGCATTTT. Its protein product is CASSLNTDSNQPQHF.

This clonotype was counted many times. This chain joins TRBV7-2 and TRBJ1-4, with 7 bases fitting TRBD1. The CDR3 consists of 13 residues. Germline V gives CDR1 SGHTA, CDR2 FQGNSA. V lost 2 bases and J lost 8; bases outside the gene matches: 2. CDR3 DNA sequence: TGTGCCAGCAGCTTACAGACAGGGGAAAAACTGTTTTTT. Encoded protein: CASSLQTGEKLFF. The whole variable domain, remainder taken from reference TRBV7-2 and TRBJ1-4, is GAGVSQSPSNKVTEKGKDVELRCDPISGHTALYWYRQSLGQGLEFLIYFQGNSAPDKSGLPSDRFSAERTGGSVSTLTIQRTQQEDSAVYLCASSLQTGEKLFFGSGTQLSVL.

The V call is TRBV20-1, the J call TRBJ2-1; 9 positions match TRBD2. Germline lookup yields CDR1 DFQATT and CDR2 SNEGSKA (reference sequence). The CDR3 contains 14 residues. V was pared by 8 bases and J by 3 bases, with 8 bases of the junction left unmatched. This CDR3 reads CSPMRGGGYNEQFF. The DNA for the CDR3 is TGCAGTCCTATGCGGGGGGGCGGCTACAATGAGCAGTTCTTC.

This clonotype has at least ten counts. This chain connects TRBV28 to TRBJ2-7; possibly TRBD1 for D (5 bases). This CDR3 has 15 residues. Trimming removed 3 bases from V and 0 bases from J, with 12 bases in between. Per the germline V gene, CDR1 is MDHEN and CDR2 is SYDVKM. The CDR3 coding sequence is TGTGCCAGCAGTTTTTCGGACACAAGCTCCTACGAGCAGTACTTC. Translation gives CASSFSDTSSYEQYF.

The V and J genes are TRBV27 and TRBJ1-5; D perhaps matches TRBD1 (5 bases). Looked up from germline, CDR1 is MNHEY and CDR2 is SMNVEV (reference sequence). CDR3 length: 15 amino acids. Deletions cut 6 bases from V and 3 bases from J, with 15 bases between. CDR3 nucleotide sequence: TGTGCCAGCAGGGCAGGTCAGGGTAACAATCAGCCCCAGCATTTT. This gives the protein CASRAGQGNNQPQHF.

This clonotype was detected many times. The rearrangement joins TRBV2 to TRBJ1-2; 7 bases match TRBD1. The germline CDR1 and CDR2 sequences are SNHLY and FYNNEI. Trimming removed 11 bases from V and 2 bases from J; junction bases left unmatched: 8. CDR3 size: 13 residues. DNA for the CDR3: TGTGCCGGCACCCAGACAGGGAACTATGGCTACACCTTC. The encoded protein is CAGTQTGNYGYTF.

This clonotype occurred a few times. CDR3 sequence reads: CSAADRGAFYEQYF. CDR3 nucleotides: TGCAGTGCCGCCGACAGGGGGGCGTTCTACGAGCAGTACTTC. This chain connects TRBV20-1 to TRBJ2-7, with TRBD1 matching 9 bases. Trimming took 6 bases from V and 3 from J; bases not matched to a gene: 9. From germline, CDR1 is DFQATT and CDR2 SNEGSKA (reference sequence). The CDR3 length is 14 residues.

Many counts were recorded for this clonotype. The chain employs TRBV9 and TRBJ2-5, with 10 bases identical to TRBD2. Germline-derived CDR1 and CDR2 are SGDLS and YYNGEE. The CDR3 totals 15 residues. Trimming cost V 3 bases and J 4 bases; bases outside gene matches: 6. The CDR3 DNA reads TGTGCCAGCAGCGCCGGACTAGCGGTCGGAGAGACCCAGTACTTC. It is translated as CASSAGLAVGETQYF.